The next 29 T cell receptor beta chains were all read from a single sample in a study of cytomegalovirus exposure and HLA in healthy donors. The PCR used 60 Vbeta and 13 Jbeta primers. Profiling relied on immunoSEQ multiplex PCR, and the TCRdb table lists in-frame clones only, not all of them. Of hundreds of thousands of clones listed, approximately 83% are singletons. The specimen sequenced was PBMCs. The receptors were gathered from a boy aged 2 to 10 in good health and CMV-seronegative.

This chain uses TRBV29-1 with TRBJ2-7; possibly TRBD2 for D (6 bases). The CDR3 totals 13 residues. V was cut by 2 bases and J by 5 bases, with 13 bases left in between. Germline V gives CDR1 SQVTM, CDR2 ANQGSEA. The chain's CDR3 is CSVEQPGVDEQYF. The CDR3 nucleotides read TGCAGCGTTGAACAACCGGGGGTGGACGAGCAGTACTTC.

The chain carries TRBV5-1 and TRBJ2-5; possible D gene TRBD2, 6 bases. Deletions cut 5 bases from V and 5 bases from J, with 10 bases between. Germline CDR1 and CDR2: SGHRS and YFSETQ. The CDR3 has 12 amino acids. As DNA, the CDR3 is TGCGCCAGCAGGGAGGAGGGGGAGACCCAGTACTTC. Translated: CASREEGETQYF.

This rearrangement joins TRBV27 to TRBJ1-5; the match to TRBD1 covers 10 bases. The CDR3 is 19 residues long. The germline gives CDR1 MNHEY, CDR2 SMNVEV (reference sequence). V was clipped by 0 bases and J by 2 bases; unmatched bases: 10. The CDR3 nucleotides read TGTGCCAGCAGTTTATCGTTGACAGGGGGCAGTCCGGGCAATCAGCCCCAGCATTTT. Its protein product is CASSLSLTGGSPGNQPQHF.

This clone was recorded once. This chain uses TRBV7-9 with TRBJ2-4; D is perhaps TRBD2 (6 bases). V was cut by 5 bases and J by 13 bases, with 12 bases left in between. Germline V lookup: CDR1 SEHNR, CDR2 FQNEAQ (reference sequence). CDR3 length equals 11 residues. This chain's CDR3 is CASSHGTLQYF. CDR3 DNA sequence: TGTGCCAGCAGCCACGGGACTTTGCAGTACTTC.

In the case of this clone: An end of the junction differs from the germline gene, which may be a read error. The chain has TRBV5-6 and TRBJ2-1, with 8 nucleotides matching TRBD2. The CDR3 covers 15 residues. CDR1 is SGHDT and CDR2 is YYEEEE in the germline V gene. CDR3 residues: CAGSLGLGVGNEQFF. CDR3 sequence (DNA): TGTGCCGGCAGCTTGGGACTAGGGGTGGGCAATGAGCAGTTCTTC.

The rearrangement links TRBV7-2 to TRBJ1-1; 9 bases are a match to TRBD1. CDR1 and CDR2 from the germline V gene are SGHTA and FQGNSA. With V trimmed by 5 bases and J by 4 bases, 5 bases remained unmatched. The CDR3 extends over 14 amino acids. CDR3 sequence reads: CASSQGQGGTEAFF. For the CDR3, the DNA is TGTGCCAGCAGCCAGGGACAGGGTGGCACTGAAGCTTTCTTT.

Comment on this clone: In the same sample, other DNA sequences code for this CDR3. The chain recombines TRBV19 with TRBJ2-5; 12 bases are shared with TRBD2. CDR3 length: 15 residues. Germline V CDR1 and CDR2: LNHDA, SQIVND (reference sequence). Trimming removed 10 bases from V and 5 bases from J; junction bases left unmatched: 11. CDR3 sequence reads: CAISTSGGRGETQYF. The CDR3 nucleotides are TGTGCCATCAGCACTAGCGGGGGGCGAGGGGAGACCCAGTACTTC.

The chain employs TRBV9 and TRBJ2-7, with 8 bases that match TRBD1. Germline lookup yields CDR1 SGDLS and CDR2 YYNGEE. V lost 4 bases to trimming and J lost 3 bases; unmatched junction nucleotides: 6. CDR3 length: 14 amino acids. The CDR3 DNA reads as TGTGCCAGCAGCTCCCACAGGGGGTTCTACGAGCAGTACTTC. Residues: CASSSHRGFYEQYF. Together with reference TRBV9 and TRBJ2-7, the CDR3 gives the full variable domain: DSGVTQTPKHLITATGQRVTLRCSPRSGDLSVYWYQQSLDQGLQFLIQYYNGEERAKGNILERFSAQQFPDLHSELNLSSLELGDSALYFCASSSHRGFYEQYFGPGTRLTVT.

This chain links TRBV7-9 with TRBJ2-1; 12 nucleotides match TRBD2. The junction had 3 bases not matched to a gene; V was cut back by 4 bases and J by 2 bases. The CDR3 runs to 16 residues. CDR1 and CDR2 (germline): SEHNR, FQNEAQ (reference sequence). In DNA form, the CDR3 reads TGTGCCAGCAGCTCCCTAGCGGGAGGGCCCTACAATGAGCAGTTCTTC. This sequence encodes CASSSLAGGPYNEQFF.

The chain carries TRBV5-1 and TRBJ2-7; 7 nucleotides match TRBD1. The CDR3 covers 12 residues. Unmatched junction bases numbered 5, after V lost 6 bases and J lost 5 bases. From germline, CDR1 is SGHRS and CDR2 YFSETQ. The CDR3 DNA reads TGCGCCAGCATACAGGGGAAAAACGAGCAGTACTTC. Its translation: CASIQGKNEQYF.

The chain has TRBV30 and TRBJ2-5, with TRBD1 identical over 9 bases. Gene TRBJ2-7 matches the end of the DNA better, so the J call may be wrong. Germline lookup yields CDR1 GTSNPN and CDR2 SVGIG (reference sequence). This CDR3 is 14 amino acids long. CDR3 nucleotides: TGTGCCTGGAGTCTGACAGGGGGCTCCTACGAGCAGTACTTC. As protein: CAWSLTGGSYEQYF.

Remarks on this clone: Other DNA sequences in the sample encode the same CDR3. V and J are TRBV5-1 and TRBJ1-1, with 9 bases that match TRBD1. Germline CDR1 is SGHRS and CDR2 is YFSETQ. The CDR3 totals 15 residues. V shed 2 bases, J shed 2 bases, and the junction held 4 bases outside the gene matches. The CDR3 spells CASSLGQGLNTEAFF. The CDR3 DNA is TGCGCCAGCAGCTTAGGACAGGGGCTAAACACTGAAGCTTTCTTT.

This clone was counted only a few times. The chain links TRBV6-5 to TRBJ2-5; TRBD1 agrees at 8 bases. CDR1 is MNHEY, CDR2 SVGAGI, per germline. J gave up 5 bases and V 6 bases, and 5 bases lay outside the gene matches. CDR3 size: 13 residues. DNA of the CDR3: TGTGCCAGCAGATCGGACAGGGTCGAGACCCAGTACTTC. This gives the protein CASRSDRVETQYF.

This chain joins TRBV19 and TRBJ2-1; D not resolved. Germline CDR1 LNHDA, CDR2 SQIVND (reference sequence). The ends were cut back, 5 bases at V and 2 bases at J, with 4 bases in the middle. This CDR3 is built from 12 residues. In DNA, the CDR3 is TGTGCCAGTAGTTCAGCCTACAATGAGCAGTTCTTC. It specifies CASSSAYNEQFF. Supplemented by reference TRBV19 and TRBJ2-1, the full variable domain reads DGGITQSPKYLFRKEGQNVTLSCEQNLNHDAMYWYRQDPGQGLRLIYYSQIVNDFQKGDIAEGYSVSREKKESFPLTVTSAQKNPTAFYLCASSSAYNEQFFGPGTRLTVL.

This clone has a handful of counts. The rearrangement joins TRBV5-1 to TRBJ1-3, with TRBD1 matching over 8 bases. This CDR3 is 16 amino acids long. Unmatched junction bases numbered 7, after V lost 4 bases and J lost 1 base. The germline CDR1 and CDR2 sequences are SGHRS and YFSETQ. This CDR3 reads CASSAGGLTSGNTIYF. For the CDR3, the DNA is TGCGCCAGCAGCGCAGGGGGCCTCACTTCTGGAAACACCATATATTTT.

The rearrangement links TRBV6-5 to TRBJ2-1; 8 nucleotides line up with TRBD2. J gave up 2 bases and V 5 bases, and 5 bases lay outside the gene matches. The germline V gene has CDR1 MNHEY and CDR2 SVGAGI. The CDR3 is made up of 15 amino acids. CDR3 coding DNA: TGTGCCAGCAGTCCCGTTAGCGGGACCTACAATGAGCAGTTCTTC. The encoded protein is CASSPVSGTYNEQFF.

V usage is TRBV19 and J usage is TRBJ1-1; 7 nucleotides match TRBD1. The CDR3 is made up of 16 amino acids. The trim removed 6 bases at V and 5 bases at J, leaving 15 bases unmatched. Germline values: CDR1 LNHDA, CDR2 SQIVND (reference sequence). CDR3 DNA sequence: TGTGCCAGTAGCACGTCCCTACGCTCAGGGGGGACTGAAGCTTTCTTT. It encodes CASSTSLRSGGTEAFF. Supplemented by reference TRBV19 and TRBJ1-1, the full variable domain reads DGGITQSPKYLFRKEGQNVTLSCEQNLNHDAMYWYRQDPGQGLRLIYYSQIVNDFQKGDIAEGYSVSREKKESFPLTVTSAQKNPTAFYLCASSTSLRSGGTEAFFGQGTRLTVV.

This clone was counted once. The chain is built from TRBV6-1 and TRBJ2-7; D is undetermined. The V and J ends lost 7 bases and 1 base respectively, with 8 bases between them. Per germline, CDR1 MNHNS and CDR2 SASEGT. The CDR3 extends over 12 amino acids. CDR3 protein: CASKADSYEQYF. The CDR3 nucleotides read TGTGCCAGCAAGGCGGATTCCTACGAGCAGTACTTC.

CDR3 loop: CASSLSPRTGHTDTQYF. The CDR3 DNA reads TGTGCCAGCAGTTTATCGCCACGGACAGGGCACACAGATACGCAGTATTTT. The rearrangement joins TRBV27 to TRBJ2-3, with 8 bases fitting TRBD1. The CDR3 loop spans 17 amino acids. V shed 0 bases, J shed 2 bases, and the junction held 7 bases outside the gene matches. Germline V gene lookup returns CDR1 MNHEY and CDR2 SMNVEV (reference sequence).

The genes are TRBV19 and TRBJ2-7, with 9 bases that match TRBD2. The V gene end was trimmed by 5 bases and the J gene end by 4 bases; junction bases not matched to a gene: 18. Germline CDR1 is LNHDA and CDR2 is SQIVND (reference sequence). This CDR3 spans 18 amino acids. CDR3 residues: CASSWDPPTSGKQYEQYF. CDR3 sequence (DNA): TGTGCCAGTAGTTGGGATCCACCGACTAGCGGCAAACAATACGAGCAGTACTTC.

The genes are TRBV15 and TRBJ1-2; D possibly corresponds to TRBD1 (5 bases). The CDR3 is made up of 15 amino acids. Deletions cut 5 bases from V and 6 bases from J, with 19 bases between. Looked up from germline, CDR1 is LNHNV and CDR2 is YYDKDF (reference sequence). The CDR3 DNA reads TGTGCCACCAGCGTTCCCAGGGATGGTTGGGATGGCTACACCTTC. The encoded protein is CATSVPRDGWDGYTF.

The rearrangement uses TRBV25-1 and TRBJ2-1, with D perhaps TRBD1 (5 bases). V dropped 6 bases and J dropped 0 bases, with 12 bases sitting between them. The CDR3 covers 15 residues. CDR1 is MGHDK, CDR2 SYGVNS, per germline. CDR3 nucleotides: TGTGCCAGCAGCGAGGCTGACAGCTCCTACAATGAGCAGTTCTTC. This gives the protein CASSEADSSYNEQFF.

This chain joins TRBV5-6 and TRBJ1-2, with D hard to call. Germline V CDR1 and CDR2: SGHDT, YYEEEE. The CDR3 consists of 14 residues. Trimming took off 0 bases at V and 8 bases at J, with 14 bases between the two ends. CDR3 bases: TGTGCCAGCAGCTTGGGATCTGGGCTGGGCGGCTACACCTTC. Amino acid sequence: CASSLGSGLGGYTF.

This clone was detected once. CDR3 region: CASTDWKSKNGYTF. The DNA of the CDR3 is TGTGCCAGCACTGACTGGAAAAGTAAGAATGGCTACACCTTC. J is TRBJ1-2 and V is TRBV6-5; D unclear. Between the trimmed V and J ends, which lost 7 bases and 6 bases, there was a span of 18 bases. The CDR3 is 14 amino acids. CDR1 MNHEY and CDR2 SVGAGI come from the germline V gene.

The chain links TRBV5-4 to TRBJ1-2, with 7 nucleotides matching TRBD1. V was pared by 6 bases and J by 7 bases, with 12 bases of the junction left unmatched. CDR1 and CDR2 (germline): SGHNT, YYREEE (reference sequence). This CDR3 has 14 amino acids. In DNA, the CDR3 is TGTGCCAGCATCAAAACAGGGGAAGGGGCTGGCTACACCTTC. Translating it yields CASIKTGEGAGYTF. Full variable domain (rest looked up from reference TRBV5-4 and TRBJ1-2): ETGVTQSPTHLIKTRGQQVTLRCSSQSGHNTVSWYQQALGQGPQFIFQYYREEENGRGNFPPRFSGLQFPNYSSELNVNALELDDSALYLCASIKTGEGAGYTFGSGTRLTVV.

This clone was seen a single time. This chain uses TRBV6-1 with TRBJ1-2; possibly TRBD1 for D (6 bases). Deletions cut 6 bases from V and 2 bases from J, with 16 bases between. There are 15 residues in the CDR3. CDR1 and CDR2 from the germline V gene are MNHNS and SASEGT. The CDR3 bases are TGTGCCAGCAGGGAGGTTGGGACATTGAACTATGGCTACACCTTC. The encoded protein is CASREVGTLNYGYTF.

This sequence joins TRBV7-2 and TRBJ2-7; 12 positions match TRBD1. The CDR3 totals 14 residues. V trimming: 1 base; J trimming: 6 bases; junction bases outside the gene matches: 1. Germline loops: CDR1 SGHTA, CDR2 FQGNSA. The CDR3 loop reads CASSLGDRGLEQYF. The CDR3 nucleotides are TGTGCCAGCAGCTTAGGGGACAGGGGGCTCGAGCAGTACTTC.

The gene calls are TRBV7-7 and TRBJ2-1; 15 nucleotides match TRBD2. The CDR3 runs 16 residues. Germline V gene lookup returns CDR1 SSHAT and CDR2 FNYEAQ (reference sequence). DNA of the CDR3: TGTGCTAGCTCCAGGACTAGCGGGGGGGCCGTTGGAGAGCAGTTCTTC. Amino acids: CASSRTSGGAVGEQFF.

The V and J genes are TRBV19 and TRBJ2-1; TRBD2 aligns across 7 bases. Losses at the gene ends were 6 bases for V and 5 bases for J; bases not matched to a gene: 10. This CDR3 is built from 15 residues. Germline-derived CDR1 and CDR2 are LNHDA and SQIVND (reference sequence). The CDR3 nucleotides read TGTGCCAGTAGCATCGGAGGGAGGGCCGACAATGAGCAGTTCTTC. This codes for CASSIGGRADNEQFF.